The 29 T cell receptor beta chains below were found in one sample sequenced in a study of identical twins. Each CDR3 protein gets one entry after TCRdb re-called the 5' RACE reads with MiXCR. The table lists about 300,000 distinct CDR3 sequences, about 12% of them singletons, with around 7.8% in the top ten. The sample also formed part of further work on yellow fever vaccine responses in identical twins.

The sample consisted of CD8+ T cells sorted from blood. The origin of the receptors is a woman aged 18-29 years in good health.

The CDR3 loop is CASCLFLAGPYEQYF. CDR3 DNA: TGTGCCAGCTGCCTATTTCTAGCGGGCCCCTACGAGCAGTACTTC. V and J are TRBV3-1 and TRBJ2-7; 8 bases match TRBD2. The length of the CDR3 is 15 residues. V shed 8 bases, J shed 2 bases, and the junction held 11 bases outside the gene matches. Germline V gene lookup returns CDR1 LGHDT and CDR2 YNNKEL (reference sequence).

This clonotype was observed a handful of times. This chain links TRBV13 with TRBJ2-1; no definite D call. V dropped 5 bases and J dropped 8 bases, with 13 bases sitting between them. The CDR3 covers 13 residues. Per germline, CDR1 PRHDT and CDR2 FYEKMQ (reference sequence). In DNA form, the CDR3 reads TGTGCCAGCAGCCAAGACTCGGTCTATGAGCAGTTCTTC. Protein sequence: CASSQDSVYEQFF. Looking up the rest from reference TRBV13 and TRBJ2-1 gives the full variable domain: AAGVIQSPRHLIKEKRETATLKCYPIPRHDTVYWYQQGPGQDPQFLISFYEKMQSDKGSIPDRFSAQQFSDYHSELNMSSLELGDSALYFCASSQDSVYEQFFGPGTRLTVL.

In this sample, this clonotype turned up many times. The chain joins TRBV12-3 or TRBV12-4 to TRBJ2-1, with D possibly being TRBD2 (5 bases). This CDR3 contains 12 residues. The V end was cut by 9 bases, the J end by 9 bases, with 15 bases between. The CDR3 region is CASGLPLVEQFF. The CDR3 DNA reads as TGTGCCAGTGGACTCCCCCTCGTTGAGCAGTTCTTC.

At least ten counts were recorded for this clonotype. The CDR3 here is CSARTSGAPETQYF. The CDR3 bases are TGCAGTGCTAGGACTAGCGGGGCCCCAGAGACCCAGTACTTC. The chain links TRBV20-1 to TRBJ2-5; TRBD2 agrees at 11 bases. CDR3 length: 14 residues. Unmatched junction bases numbered 4, after V lost 3 bases and J lost 4 bases. Germline loops: CDR1 DFQATT, CDR2 SNEGSKA (reference sequence).

This clonotype was detected a few times. This chain connects TRBV10-2 to TRBJ2-7; 7 nucleotides line up with TRBD1. V lost 7 bases and J lost 2; bases outside the gene matches: 8. The CDR3 length is 14 residues. Germline V gives CDR1 WSHSY, CDR2 SAAADI. The CDR3 loop is CASNRTGVPYEQYF. CDR3 bases: TGCGCCAGCAATAGGACAGGAGTACCCTACGAGCAGTACTTC.

This chain joins TRBV12-3 or TRBV12-4 and TRBJ2-7, with a weak D call TRBD1 (6 bases). V was pared by 5 bases and J by 3 bases, with 11 bases between. The length of the CDR3 is 13 residues. The CDR3 DNA reads as TGTGCCAGCAGTCCAGGGGTCTTCTACGAGCAGTACTTC. Its translation is CASSPGVFYEQYF.

The chain links TRBV6-1 to TRBJ2-3; 8 bases match TRBD1. This CDR3 contains 14 residues. V was pared by 7 bases and J by 5 bases, with 8 bases of the junction left unmatched. Germline assignment: CDR1 MNHNS and CDR2 SASEGT. The CDR3 bases are TGTGCCAGCAATCCAGGGGGCCTGGGAGATACGCAGTATTTT. Its translation is CASNPGGLGDTQYF.

This chain links TRBV5-6 with TRBJ2-5, with a weak D call TRBD1 (6 bases). Germline CDR1 SGHDT, CDR2 YYEEEE. Trimming took off 5 bases at V and 2 bases at J, with 13 bases between the two ends. This CDR3 has 14 amino acids. CDR3: CASRLWGQQETQYF. As DNA, the CDR3 is TGTGCCAGCAGGTTGTGGGGGCAGCAAGAGACCCAGTACTTC.

The chain joins TRBV6-2 or TRBV6-3 to TRBJ2-5, with TRBD2 matching 15 bases. The J segment lost 3 bases and the V segment lost 7 bases, leaving 6 bases of the junction unmatched. Germline CDR1 reads MNHEY; CDR2 reads SVGEGT. CDR3 length equals 16 residues. CDR3 coding DNA: TGTGCCAGCACCCTGAGGACTAGCGGGAGGGAAGAGACCCAGTACTTC. It yields the protein CASTLRTSGREETQYF.

This clonotype was observed many times. The chain links TRBV7-9 to TRBJ1-2, with 7 bases identical to TRBD1. The germline gives CDR1 SEHNR, CDR2 FQNEAQ (reference sequence). V shed 5 bases and J 3 bases; nucleotides not matched to a gene: 3. There are 13 residues in the CDR3. The CDR3 DNA follows: TGTGCCAGCAGCCCCGGGACAGACTATGGCTACACCTTC. It encodes CASSPGTDYGYTF.

This clonotype was counted a few times. The V and J genes are TRBV3-1 and TRBJ1-2; 8 bases agree with TRBD1. J was trimmed by 6 bases and V by 4 bases; bases with no gene match: 7. This CDR3 region has 14 residues. Germline CDR1 reads LGHDT; CDR2 reads YNNKEL (reference sequence). The CDR3: CASSPLDRGDGYTF. CDR3 nucleotide sequence: TGTGCCAGCAGCCCCTTAGACAGGGGAGATGGCTACACCTTC.

This clonotype was seen a few times. This chain links TRBV9 with TRBJ1-4; D is uncertain. Trimming took 4 bases from V and 10 from J, leaving 11 bases between them. The CDR3 runs 12 residues. Germline assignment: CDR1 SGDLS and CDR2 YYNGEE. The CDR3 coding sequence is TGTGCCAGCAGCCCTTCCGCGGGAAAACTGTTTTTT. It encodes CASSPSAGKLFF.

In this sample, this clonotype turned up a few times. The chain has TRBV4-1 and TRBJ2-7; D could derive from TRBD1 or TRBD2 (6 bases each). Germline CDR1 reads MGHRA; CDR2 reads YSYEKL. V shed 0 bases and J shed 5 bases, with 14 bases lying between them. This CDR3 has 15 amino acids. The CDR3 loop reads CASSQDPRGADEQYF. The CDR3 DNA reads as TGCGCCAGCAGCCAAGATCCTAGGGGGGCGGACGAGCAGTACTTC.

There are many counts of this clonotype. The chain employs TRBV3-1 and TRBJ2-5; TRBD2 agrees at 7 bases. The CDR3 length is 16 residues. Per germline, CDR1 LGHDT and CDR2 YNNKEL (reference sequence). V shed 0 bases and J 0 bases; nucleotides not matched to a gene: 4. CDR3 loop: CASSQDLLADQETQYF. CDR3 DNA sequence: TGTGCCAGCAGCCAAGATCTCCTAGCGGACCAAGAGACCCAGTACTTC.

The chain has TRBV27 and TRBJ2-7, with 10 bases lining up with TRBD2. CDR3 size: 13 residues. Unmatched junction bases numbered 1, after V lost 3 bases and J lost 5 bases. CDR1 MNHEY and CDR2 SMNVEV come from the germline V gene (reference sequence). This CDR3 reads CASSFSGRNEQYF. The DNA of the CDR3 is TGTGCCAGCAGTTTTAGCGGGAGGAACGAGCAGTACTTC.

CDR3 coding DNA: TGCGCCAGCAGACCTGTCGTTCAAGCGGGGGAAGAGACCCAGTACTTC. Translated: CASRPVVQAGEETQYF. The chain carries TRBV4-1 and TRBJ2-5; 8 bases are a match to TRBD2. Trimming at V came to 6 bases and at J to 3 bases, leaving 12 bases not matched to a gene. The CDR3 length is 16 residues. Germline V gene sequence: CDR1 MGHRA, CDR2 YSYEKL.

V gene TRBV20-1 combines with J gene TRBJ2-2; D is possibly TRBD1 (5 bases). CDR1 and CDR2 from the germline V gene are DFQATT and SNEGSKA (reference sequence). The V and J ends lost 8 bases and 0 bases respectively, with 10 bases between them. The CDR3 is 13 residues long. The CDR3 here is CSPDSPNTGELFF. In nucleotides, the CDR3 is TGCAGTCCAGACAGTCCGAACACCGGGGAGCTGTTTTTT.

Ten or more counts support this clonotype. The CDR3 sequence: CASRTYLFNEQFF. The CDR3 bases are TGTGCCAGCAGGACGTACTTGTTCAATGAGCAGTTCTTC. The chain combines TRBV11-2 with TRBJ2-1; D remains unclear. V lost 6 bases and J lost 6, with 12 bases in between. This CDR3 contains 13 residues. Germline V gene lookup returns CDR1 SGHAT and CDR2 FQNNGV.

CDR3 sequence (DNA): TGTGCCAGCACTCCGGGACTAGCGCACGGCACAGATACGCAGTATTTT. Translating gives CASTPGLAHGTDTQYF. This chain uses TRBV6-2 or TRBV6-3 with TRBJ2-3; TRBD2 matches 10 bases. J lost 1 base, V lost 7 bases, and 8 bases had no gene match. From germline, CDR1 is MNHEY and CDR2 SVGEGT. CDR3 length: 16 amino acids.

This clonotype has only a few counts. The chain recombines TRBV15 with TRBJ2-2, with 13 bases identical to TRBD2. Germline CDR1 reads LNHNV; CDR2 reads YYDKDF (reference sequence). V gave up 3 bases and J gave up 0 bases; unmatched junction bases: 1. The CDR3 runs 17 residues. This CDR3 is CATSSGLAGANTGELFF. The CDR3 DNA sequence: TGTGCCACCAGCAGTGGACTAGCGGGAGCGAACACCGGGGAGCTGTTTTTT.

This clonotype was picked up a small number of times. The chain combines TRBV4-2 with TRBJ2-7; D call uncertain. CDR3 length: 12 amino acids. The ends were cut back, 1 base at V and 3 bases at J, with 4 bases in the middle. Looked up from germline, CDR1 is LGHNA and CDR2 is YNFKEQ. CDR3 amino acids: CASSQGLYEQYF. The CDR3 nucleotides are TGTGCCAGCAGCCAAGGACTCTACGAGCAGTACTTC.

The chain recombines TRBV6-5 with TRBJ2-1; 7 nucleotides agree with TRBD1. This CDR3 has 16 residues. V shed 3 bases and J 0 bases; nucleotides not matched to a gene: 5. CDR1 is MNHEY and CDR2 is SVGAGI in the germline V gene. The CDR3 here is CASSYLRDSSYNEQFF. For the CDR3, the DNA is TGTGCCAGCAGTTATCTCCGGGACAGCTCCTACAATGAGCAGTTCTTC.

Comment on this clonotype: One junction end does not reproduce the germline sequence, and a read error may be involved. The CDR3 sequence: CASSLGAHLSF. CDR3 sequence (DNA): TGCGCCAGCAGCTTAGGAGCCCATTTGTCCTTC. The gene calls are TRBV5-1 and TRBJ1-2, with D unclear. This CDR3 is built from 11 residues. Germline CDR1 is SGHRS and CDR2 is YFSETQ.

V usage is TRBV6-1 and J usage is TRBJ2-1; 12 bases agree with TRBD2. CDR3 length: 17 amino acids. The germline V gene encodes CDR1 MNHNS and CDR2 SASEGT. V dropped 6 bases and J dropped 0; count of bases not matched to a gene: 6. CDR3 nucleotides: TGTGCCAGCAGGCTAGCGGGAGGGCCGGTCTCCTACAATGAGCAGTTCTTC. Its protein is CASRLAGGPVSYNEQFF.

This chain links TRBV11-2 with TRBJ2-5, with a tentative D call TRBD2 (5 bases). This CDR3 is built from 15 residues. V was trimmed by 2 bases and J by 2 bases, leaving 12 bases between them. Germline V gene lookup returns CDR1 SGHAT and CDR2 FQNNGV. CDR3 region: CASSLNLGEQETQYF. The CDR3 coding sequence is TGTGCCAGCAGCTTAAACCTCGGGGAGCAAGAGACCCAGTACTTC.

V gene TRBV28 combines with J gene TRBJ2-5, with 7 positions matching TRBD1. Per the germline V gene, CDR1 is MDHEN and CDR2 is SYDVKM. The V segment lost 7 bases and the J segment 4 bases; nucleotides outside the gene matches: 15. The length of the CDR3 is 16 residues. The CDR3 nucleotides are TGTGCCAGCACCACCGGACAGGAGGATTTGAGAGAGACCCAGTACTTC. Amino acids: CASTTGQEDLRETQYF.

This sequence joins TRBV20-1 and TRBJ2-7, with D tentatively TRBD1 (6 bases). The germline V gene encodes CDR1 DFQATT and CDR2 SNEGSKA (reference sequence). The V gene lost 1 base and the J gene lost 2 bases, with 12 bases spanning the gap. The CDR3 covers 14 residues. The CDR3 is CSARGPDRTYEQYF. CDR3 nucleotides: TGCAGTGCTAGAGGTCCCGACAGGACCTACGAGCAGTACTTC.

This chain connects TRBV4-1 to TRBJ2-3; D unresolved. Between the trimmed V and J ends, which lost 1 base and 0 bases, there was a span of 14 bases. The CDR3 spans 17 residues. Germline CDR1 reads MGHRA; CDR2 reads YSYEKL. The CDR3 nucleotides read TGCGCCAGCAGCCAAGTTTCACGACTGACTAGCACAGATACGCAGTATTTT. It is translated as CASSQVSRLTSTDTQYF.

In its sample, this clonotype was seen a few times. The chain employs TRBV27 and TRBJ2-1; 7 bases agree with TRBD2. This CDR3 has 15 residues. V lost 5 bases to trimming and J lost 3 bases; unmatched junction nucleotides: 7. Germline V CDR1 and CDR2: MNHEY, SMNVEV (reference sequence). CDR3 DNA: TGTGCCAGCAGTCCCCGGGAGGCCCTCTACAATGAGCAGTTCTTC. Translating it yields CASSPREALYNEQFF.